Described below is a single T cell receptor beta chain sequence and its context. Antigen unknown. Profiling relied on immunoSEQ multiplex PCR, and the TCRdb table lists in-frame clones only, not all of them. The sample lists approximately 80,000 clones; approximately 93% were seen once. This specimen comes from a study of cytomegalovirus exposure and HLA in healthy donors. Notes on the study in general: Subsequent analysis revealed that first-cohort TCR clusters tended to co-occur in the 130 or so validation repertoires. Some 150 TCR beta chains were listed as cytomegalovirus-associated.

After removal of 8 bases from V and 2 bases from J, the junction contained 11 bases not matched to a gene. The CDR3 has 15 residues. CDR1 and CDR2 from the germline V gene are MNHEY and SVGAGI. This chain joins TRBV6-5 and TRBJ1-2, with 7 bases that match TRBD1. The sequence was collected from a woman in her 30s in good health and CMV-seronegative. Source material: PBMCs. CDR3 sequence: CASAPEGAVNYGYTF. For the CDR3, the DNA is TGTGCCAGCGCCCCAGAGGGGGCAGTCAACTATGGCTACACCTTC.